The present TCR beta chain was sequenced within a study of blood T cell repertoires in COVID-19. Study as a whole: PBMCs, B-cell-depleted T cells, or T cells provided the cDNA or gDNA that made up the material.

Clones were sequenced by immunoSEQ multiplex PCR, and TCRdb holds only the in-frame ones, with some missing. There are some 260,000 clones in the sample; about 91% occur only once, and roughly 6.3% lies in the top ten. One Seattle source followed patients from active infection through their disease course. The CDR3 runs to 11 residues. Trimming left V 9 bases short and J 5 bases short, with 5 bases between. The origin of this receptor is a woman aged 30 to 39 with COVID-19, enrolled during active disease. The sample was peripheral blood. V is TRBV12-3 or TRBV12-4 and J is TRBJ1-6; no firm D call. Written as DNA, the CDR3 is TGTGCCAGTACGGATAATTCACCCCTCCACTTT. Protein sequence: CASTDNSPLHF.